These 22 T cell receptor beta chains came from one sample sequenced in a study of patients and donors after allogeneic stem cell transplantation. TCRdb ran MiXCR on the RT-PCR reads and lists one entry per CDR3 protein. This sample has about 960,000 distinct CDR3 sequences; roughly 18% occur once, and the top ten carry 5% to 6.5%. Sequenced material: blood, either unsorted or a sorted T cell fraction (not recorded which). These receptors originate from a human donor who was either an allogeneic HSCT recipient or a stem cell or donor lymphocyte infusion donor (not recorded which). It is not recorded whose cells these are; they may come from a transplant donor.

The rearrangement uses TRBV12-3 or TRBV12-4 and TRBJ1-2; TRBD1 is a possible D gene (5 bases). There are 13 residues in the CDR3. The V end was cut by 5 bases, the J end by 5 bases, with 12 bases between. DNA for the CDR3: TGTGCCAGCAGTGTGGGACGGCTTTATGGCTACACCTTC. Its translation is CASSVGRLYGYTF.

This clonotype was picked up a small number of times. This chain uses TRBV6-1 with TRBJ2-7, with D unresolved. V dropped 8 bases and J dropped 7 bases, with 9 bases sitting between them. This CDR3 has 10 amino acids. Germline V gene data show CDR1 as MNHNS and CDR2 as SASEGT. CDR3 sequence reads: CASGPWEQYF. CDR3 DNA sequence: TGTGCCAGCGGACCTTGGGAGCAGTACTTC.

The table lists this clonotype with many counts. CDR3 loop: CSARRPNTEAFF. The CDR3 DNA reads as TGCAGTGCCCGGAGACCGAACACTGAAGCTTTCTTT. The J gene is TRBJ1-1, the V gene TRBV20-1; no clear D gene. The CDR3 covers 12 residues. Germline CDR1 DFQATT, CDR2 SNEGSKA (reference sequence). V dropped 6 bases and J dropped 1 base, with 9 bases sitting between them.

This clonotype was found a few times. This chain joins TRBV12-3 or TRBV12-4 and TRBJ1-2; the match to TRBD1 covers 7 bases. This CDR3 has 13 residues. V shed 5 bases, J shed 8 bases, and the junction held 8 bases outside the gene matches. CDR3 protein: CASSPTGSLGYTF. The CDR3 DNA is TGTGCCAGCAGTCCGACAGGGAGTCTCGGCTACACCTTC.

The CDR3 loop reads CASSIRLGYEQYF. CDR3 nucleotides: TGTGCCAGCAGTATCCGACTGGGCTACGAGCAGTACTTC. The V call is TRBV12-3 or TRBV12-4, the J call TRBJ2-7; D is ambiguous. V was pared by 5 bases and J by 3 bases, with 11 bases between. This CDR3 has 13 amino acids.

The chain is built from TRBV20-1 and TRBJ1-1, with 7 bases that match TRBD1. J was trimmed by 10 bases and V by 5 bases; bases with no gene match: 7. CDR1 is DFQATT and CDR2 is SNEGSKA in the germline V gene (reference sequence). The CDR3 consists of 11 residues. The DNA of the CDR3 is TGCAGTGCTGGCCGTGGGGACAGAGCTTTCTTT. Residues: CSAGRGDRAFF.

The chain carries TRBV7-2 and TRBJ2-2; the D gene is possibly TRBD1 (5 bases). The CDR3 length is 16 residues. V lost 1 base and J lost 4, with 13 bases in between. CDR1 and CDR2 (germline): SGHTA, FQGNSA. CDR3: CASSLGGRAFTGELFF. CDR3 sequence (DNA): TGTGCCAGCAGCTTAGGAGGCAGGGCGTTCACCGGGGAGCTGTTTTTT.

This clonotype has a handful of counts. Here the CDR3 reads CASSHNGGIEQYF. In DNA, the CDR3 is TGTGCCAGCAGCCATAACGGTGGAATCGAGCAGTACTTC. The chain combines TRBV14 with TRBJ2-7; D gene unclear. The CDR3 has 13 amino acids. CDR1 and CDR2 (germline): SGHDN, FVKESK. V was cut by 3 bases and J by 6 bases, with 12 bases left in between.

This clonotype has a handful of counts. CDR3: CASSPSWAYEQYF. As DNA, the CDR3 is TGTGCCAGCAGCCCCAGTTGGGCCTACGAGCAGTACTTC. V usage is TRBV13 and J usage is TRBJ2-7, with D unresolved. This CDR3 is 13 amino acids long. V lost 5 bases and J 2 bases, leaving 10 bases between the germline ends. Germline V gives CDR1 PRHDT, CDR2 FYEKMQ (reference sequence). The full variable domain, with the rest looked up from reference TRBV13 and TRBJ2-7, is AAGVIQSPRHLIKEKRETATLKCYPIPRHDTVYWYQQGPGQDPQFLISFYEKMQSDKGSIPDRFSAQQFSDYHSELNMSSLELGDSALYFCASSPSWAYEQYFGPGTRLTVT.

This clonotype came up a few times. J is TRBJ1-5 and V is TRBV12-3 or TRBV12-4; perhaps TRBD1 as D (6 bases). Between the trimmed V and J ends, which lost 5 bases and 6 bases, there was a span of 20 bases. The CDR3 extends over 16 amino acids. The CDR3 protein is CASSGTGQHMGQPQHF. The CDR3 DNA reads as TGTGCCAGCAGTGGAACGGGACAACACATGGGTCAGCCCCAGCATTTT.

This clonotype appeared a few times. This chain connects TRBV20-1 to TRBJ1-1; 11 nucleotides align to TRBD1. The CDR3 runs 15 residues. Germline CDR1 DFQATT, CDR2 SNEGSKA (reference sequence). The junction had 9 bases not matched to a gene; V was cut back by 5 bases and J by 4 bases. CDR3 bases: TGCAGTGCTGGGGGTGGACAGGGGGCGCGCACTGAAGCTTTCTTT. Translation gives CSAGGGQGARTEAFF.

This clonotype was counted only a few times. V gene TRBV25-1 combines with J gene TRBJ1-1; no reliable D call. CDR3 length: 15 amino acids. Germline V gives CDR1 MGHDK, CDR2 SYGVNS. V lost 4 bases and J 4 bases, leaving 16 bases between the germline ends. This chain's CDR3 is CASSGREGRGTEAFF. The CDR3 region has the DNA TGTGCCAGCAGTGGGCGTGAGGGCAGAGGCACTGAAGCTTTCTTT.

CDR3 bases: TGTGCCAGCAGTTCCTCCGGGACAGGGGTTTCGCCCCTCCACTTT. Translated, it gives CASSSSGTGVSPLHF. The rearrangement links TRBV7-2 to TRBJ1-6, with 10 bases identical to TRBD1. Trimming removed 6 bases from V and 13 bases from J; junction bases left unmatched: 12. The CDR3 runs 15 residues. Germline lookup yields CDR1 SGHTA and CDR2 FQGNSA.

The chain uses TRBV7-8 and TRBJ2-2; 11 nucleotides align to TRBD2. Looked up from germline, CDR1 is SGHVS and CDR2 is FQNEAQ. The ends lost 5 bases at V and 6 bases at J; junction bases unmatched: 8. The CDR3 length is 16 residues. The CDR3 sequence is CASSLTSGRYAGELFF. The CDR3 bases are TGTGCCAGCAGCCTAACTAGCGGGAGATACGCCGGGGAGCTGTTTTTT.

The chain couples TRBV19 to TRBJ1-5, with TRBD1 matching 12 bases. Germline CDR1 reads LNHDA; CDR2 reads SQIVND (reference sequence). With V trimmed by 4 bases and J by 2 bases, 9 bases remained unmatched. The CDR3 consists of 18 residues. CDR3 bases: TGTGCCAGTAGTACCTCCGGGACAGGGGGCTTTGGCAATCAGCCCCAGCATTTT. Translating it yields CASSTSGTGGFGNQPQHF. Using reference TRBV19 and TRBJ1-5 for the parts outside the CDR3, the full variable domain is DGGITQSPKYLFRKEGQNVTLSCEQNLNHDAMYWYRQDPGQGLRLIYYSQIVNDFQKGDIAEGYSVSREKKESFPLTVTSAQKNPTAFYLCASSTSGTGGFGNQPQHFGDGTRLSIL.

Here the CDR3 reads CASSWDRDLLKAFF. Here the CDR3 DNA reads TGTGCCAGCAGCTGGGACAGAGACCTCCTGAAAGCTTTCTTT. The V gene is TRBV13, the J gene TRBJ1-1; 7 bases are shared with TRBD1. Unmatched junction bases numbered 11, after V lost 4 bases and J lost 9 bases. The CDR3 loop spans 14 amino acids. Germline CDR1 reads PRHDT; CDR2 reads FYEKMQ (reference sequence).

The chain recombines TRBV20-1 with TRBJ2-7; TRBD1 is a possible D gene (6 bases). The CDR3 loop spans 14 amino acids. Trimming left V 5 bases short and J 0 bases short, with 14 bases between. Germline V gene sequence: CDR1 DFQATT, CDR2 SNEGSKA (reference sequence). CDR3 residues: CSAGGWASSYEQYF. CDR3 nucleotide sequence: TGCAGTGCTGGGGGCTGGGCGAGCTCCTACGAGCAGTACTTC.

The chain combines TRBV12-3 or TRBV12-4 with TRBJ1-3; D perhaps matches TRBD1 (6 bases). The CDR3 runs 17 residues. V lost 6 bases to trimming and J lost 0 bases, with 18 bases between them. The CDR3 bases are TGTGCCAGCAGCCCCTGGGGGGGGCCCCTCTCTGGAAACACCATATATTTT. Encoded protein: CASSPWGGPLSGNTIYF.

About this clonotype: The junction shows a germline mismatch at one end, possibly a read error. The CDR3 sequence is CASSISGQGAGEQYF. CDR3 sequence (DNA): TGTGCCAGCAGTATATCGGGACAGGGGGCGGGGGAGCAGTACTTC. V and J are TRBV27 and TRBJ2-7, with 12 positions matching TRBD1. Germline CDR1 is MNHEY and CDR2 is SMNVEV (reference sequence). This CDR3 region has 15 residues.

This clonotype was counted at least ten times. This rearrangement joins TRBV7-9 to TRBJ1-5, with D uncertain. Trimming removed 1 base from V and 3 bases from J, with 7 bases in between. The CDR3 loop spans 14 amino acids. Per germline, CDR1 SEHNR and CDR2 FQNEAQ (reference sequence). The CDR3 loop reads CASSLDSSNQPQHF. The CDR3 DNA follows: TGTGCCAGCAGCTTAGACAGCTCCAATCAGCCCCAGCATTTT. Filled out from reference TRBV7-9 and TRBJ1-5, the complete variable domain reads DTGVSQNPRHKITKRGQNVTFRCDPISEHNRLYWYRQTLGQGPEFLTYFQNEAQLEKSRLLSDRFSAERPKGSFSTLEIQRTEQGDSAMYLCASSLDSSNQPQHFGDGTRLSIL.

The rearrangement uses TRBV12-3 or TRBV12-4 and TRBJ1-5; D is ambiguous. The CDR3 has 14 residues. The germline V and J ends were trimmed by 0 bases and 3 bases, with 6 bases remaining between them. The CDR3 region has the DNA TGTGCCAGCAGTTTAGCGCGTGACAATCAGCCCCAGCATTTT. Protein: CASSLARDNQPQHF.

This clonotype was recorded a few times. At one boundary the junction diverges from the germline segment, which might be a read error. The chain recombines TRBV6-1 with TRBJ1-6; TRBD1 might be the D (6 bases). CDR1 MNHNS and CDR2 SASEGT come from the germline V gene. The CDR3 is made up of 12 amino acids. This chain's CDR3 is CPSSQGSSPLHF. The CDR3 DNA is TGTCCCAGCAGCCAGGGGAGCTCACCCCTCCACTTT.